This is a list of T cell receptor beta chains from one sample in a study of tumor-infiltrating lymphocytes in primary liver carcinoma. TCRdb re-derived calls from the multiplex PCR reads in MiXCR, one entry per CDR3 protein. The sample includes approximately 120,000 distinct CDR3 sequences, 64% seen only once; the top ten take 8.4%. Sequencing used liver tumor tissue from sampling region 3. The receptors originated from a woman aged 55-69 years with primary liver carcinoma and hepatitis B virus infection. The conserved cysteine and the conserved F or W are not part of the CDR3 here. Size tells how often a clone was seen (once, few, many) or the class of an expanded clone, and some rows leave it out.

.	TRBV4-1	TRBJ2-4	ASSLGLSGGPAKNIQY
.	TRBV11-2	TRBJ2-2	ASSPPQGQTGELF
.	TRBV6-1	TRBJ1-5	ASSEAGEGIDQPQH
.	TRBV7-8	TRBJ2-5	ASSALGEKETQY
.	TRBV5-1	TRBJ2-1	ASSLDGGIYNEQS
many	TRBV6-1	TRBJ2-7	ASSEQAGTFYEQY
.	TRBV4-2	TRBJ1-6	ANSIVRGPVHNSPLH
.	TRBV4-2	TRBJ2-3	ASSQVGSGTSIDMQY
.	TRBV6-5	TRBJ1-1	ASSFSVGTEAF
.	TRBV28	TRBJ1-1	ASHSAVWTEAF
many	TRBV4-1	TRBJ2-5	ASSPFPRETQY
many	TRBV12-3/TRBV12-4	TRBJ2-3	ASSPPGLAATDTQY
.	TRBV12-3/TRBV12-4	TRBJ1-4	ASSLIPLRATERLF
.	TRBV7-2	TRBJ2-7	ASSHGPGYYEQY
many	TRBV6-6	TRBJ2-7	ASSYSGTGDYEQY
.	TRBV6-6	TRBJ1-2	VRSQTGGNT
.	TRBV5-1	TRBJ1-4	ASSLGGEMEKLF
.	TRBV11-2	TRBJ2-7	ASIHQRVGGEQY
.	TRBV28	TRBJ2-1	ASTMATSEQF
.	TRBV6-5	TRBJ2-5	ASTSRGYKQY
.	TRBV11-2	TRBJ2-3	ASRPTASSIDTLY
.	TRBV7-9	TRBJ1-1	ASRLGGKAF
.	TRBV11-3	TRBJ2-6	ASSSEGTGGVNVLT
once	TRBV11-2	TRBJ2-5	ASSHLAETQY
.	TRBV29-1	TRBJ2-3	IVGTGADTQY
.	TRBV11-2	TRBJ2-3	ASKLLPAGEVDTQY
.	TRBV4-2	TRBJ1-3	PSSPGTVSGNTIY
.	TRBV11-2	TRBJ2-7	PSSPEGVREHY
.	TRBV27	TRBJ2-1	ASSTRTATSSSYNEQF
.	TRBV11-2	TRBJ1-2	TRSLEATSGYT
few	TRBV6-4	TRBJ2-2	ASSDSADPGELF
.	TRBV5-6	TRBJ2-5	ASSRGGTFVYQETQY
once	TRBV12-3/TRBV12-4	TRBJ2-1	ACSPGGTAYNEQF
.	TRBV20-1	TRBJ1-6	SAPGEGSSYNSPLH
many	TRBV6-1	TRBJ2-7	ASGEGHYEQY
.	TRBV6-6	TRBJ1-6	ASTYGTNNSPIH
many	TRBV14	TRBJ2-7	ASSQDLGGEAYEQY
.	TRBV6-5	TRBJ2-4	ACSYGQGARNIQY
.	TRBV12-3/TRBV12-4	TRBJ2-3	ASSRDQSFTDTQY
.	TRBV12-3/TRBV12-4	TRBJ2-1	ASSLDSIAVAHEQL
many	TRBV12-3/TRBV12-4	TRBJ1-5	ASSYDNLNQPQH
.	TRBV11-2	TRBJ2-1	ASSPLLVGSYNVQF
.	TRBV6-5	TRBJ1-2	VSSLGHEYYGYT
.	TRBV5-1	TRBJ2-1	ASSLDAYSYNEQF
.	TRBV11-2	TRBJ2-1	TSSLRQGKRFYNEQF
many	TRBV11-2	TRBJ2-7	ASSRDRTSDEQY
few	TRBV28	TRBJ2-1	ASADSGPCNEQF
once	TRBV11-3	TRBJ2-7	ASSSPGLAKGQYEQY
.	TRBV18	TRBJ1-6	ASSPNENSPLH
.	TRBV4-1	TRBJ2-7	ASRGNDRYDQY
.	TRBV11-2	TRBJ2-5	ASNLGSASGQEIQY
many	TRBV12-3/TRBV12-4	TRBJ1-5	ASRPSGTGVGNQPQH
.	TRBV28	TRBJ2-1	ASSLPPVNQQF
few	TRBV7-9	TRBJ2-7	ASSLGLAGRSYEQY
.	TRBV7-9	TRBJ2-3	ASSHPTTGLDRQY
.	TRBV6-2/TRBV6-3	TRBJ2-1	ASSYWGAGIKQF
.	TRBV11-2	TRBJ2-7	TSSLESYEQY
few	TRBV28	TRBJ2-7	ASSSTAIYEQY
.	TRBV5-1	TRBJ1-2	ASSPGRPDGYGYT